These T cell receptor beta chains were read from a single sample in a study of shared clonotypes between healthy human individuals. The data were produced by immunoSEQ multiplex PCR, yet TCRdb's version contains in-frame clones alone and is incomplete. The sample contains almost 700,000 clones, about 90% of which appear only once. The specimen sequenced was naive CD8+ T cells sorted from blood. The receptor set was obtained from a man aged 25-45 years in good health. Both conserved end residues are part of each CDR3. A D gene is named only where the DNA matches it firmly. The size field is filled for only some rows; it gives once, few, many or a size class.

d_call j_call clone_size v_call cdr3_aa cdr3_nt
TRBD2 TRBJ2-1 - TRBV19 CASSLGGNEQFF TGTGCCAGTAGTTTGGGGGGGAATGAGCAGTTCTTC
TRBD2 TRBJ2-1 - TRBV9 CASSVDSDGLAGTPTYNEQFF TGTGCCAGCAGCGTAGACTCCGATGGACTAGCGGGAACACCAACCTACAATGAGCAGTTCTTC
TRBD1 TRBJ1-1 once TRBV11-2 CASSLPPLRGRGRGTEAFF TGTGCCAGCAGCTTACCCCCTTTACGCGGCAGGGGGCGCGGCACTGAAGCTTTCTTT
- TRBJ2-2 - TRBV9 CASSPLTGELFF TGTGCCAGCAGTCCTCTTACCGGGGAGCTGTTTTTT
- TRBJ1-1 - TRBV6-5 CASSIAGTEAFF TGTGCCAGCAGCATCGCCGGGACAGAAGCTTTCTTT
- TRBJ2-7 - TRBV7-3 CASSPTSRDPLLF TGTGCCAGCAGCCCGACATCCCGTGACCCCTTGTTATTC
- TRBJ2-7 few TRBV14 CASSQGSPYEQYF TGTGCCAGCAGCCAGGGGAGCCCCTACGAGCAGTACTTC
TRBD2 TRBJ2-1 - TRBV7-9 CASSSGIPVINEQFF TGTGCCAGCAGCAGCGGGATACCTGTAATTAATGAGCAGTTCTTC
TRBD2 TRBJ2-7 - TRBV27 CASSPTSAYEQYF TGTGCCAGCAGTCCCACTAGCGCCTACGAGCAGTACTTC
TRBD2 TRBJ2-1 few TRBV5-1 CASSGGLAGDNEQFF TGCGCCAGCAGCGGGGGACTAGCGGGAGACAATGAGCAGTTCTTC
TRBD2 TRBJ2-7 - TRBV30 CACNSGGSYEQYF TGTGCCTGCAATAGCGGGGGCTCCTACGAGCAGTACTTC
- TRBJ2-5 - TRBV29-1 CSVGSHGDPQETQYF TGCAGCGTTGGATCACACGGGGATCCACAAGAGACCCAGTACTTC
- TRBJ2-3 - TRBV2 CASRGSRDTQYF TGTGCCAGCAGGGGGTCTAGGGATACGCAGTATTTT
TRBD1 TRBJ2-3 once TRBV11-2 CASSLNQGGGDTQYF TGTGCCAGCAGCTTAAACCAAGGGGGCGGGGATACGCAGTATTTT
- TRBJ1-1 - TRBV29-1 CSVDPMNTEAFF TGCAGCGTTGACCCGATGAACACTGAAGCTTTCTTT
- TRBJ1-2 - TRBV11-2 CASSLGNSNYGYTF TGTGCCAGCAGCCTGGGGAACAGCAACTATGGCTACACCTTC
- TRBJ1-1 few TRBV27 CASSLLGGDTEAFF TGTGCCAGCAGTTTATTGGGAGGTGACACTGAAGCTTTCTTT
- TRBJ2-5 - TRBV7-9 CASSATAGTPQEETQYF TGTGCCAGCAGCGCAACCGCAGGGACTCCGCAGGAAGAGACCCAGTACTTC
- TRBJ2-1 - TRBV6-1 CASSSVFHNEQFF TGTGCCAGTTCTAGCGTTTTCCACAATGAGCAGTTCTTC
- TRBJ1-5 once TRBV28 CASGPNQPQHF TGTGCCAGCGGTCCAAATCAGCCCCAGCATTTT
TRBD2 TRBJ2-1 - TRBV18 CASSPTGGRDNEQFF TGTGCCAGCTCACCAACGGGAGGAAGGGACAATGAGCAGTTCTTC
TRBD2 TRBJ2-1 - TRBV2 CASTVAGDWNEQFF TGTGCCAGCACGGTAGCGGGAGATTGGAATGAGCAGTTCTTC
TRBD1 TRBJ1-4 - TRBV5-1 CASSSGDRANEKLFF TGCGCCAGCAGCTCGGGCGACAGGGCTAATGAAAAACTGTTTTTT
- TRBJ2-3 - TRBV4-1 CASSRTFPLTSTDTQYF TGCGCCAGCAGCCGGACTTTTCCCCTAACTAGCACAGATACGCAGTATTTT
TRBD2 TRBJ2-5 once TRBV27 CASSPGTSGSETQYF TGTGCCAGCAGTCCCGGGACTAGCGGGAGTGAGACCCAGTACTTC
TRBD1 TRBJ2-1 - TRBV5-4 CASSTDRQGWDEQFF TGTGCCAGCAGCACAGACCGACAGGGTTGGGATGAGCAGTTCTTC
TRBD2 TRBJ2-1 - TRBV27 CASSWSGRPSNEQFF TGTGCCAGCAGCTGGAGCGGGAGACCGTCAAATGAGCAGTTCTTC
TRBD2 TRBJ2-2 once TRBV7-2 CASSLTSGHTGELFF TGTGCCAGCAGCTTGACTAGCGGCCACACCGGGGAGCTGTTTTTT
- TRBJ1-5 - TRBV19 CASSRDTNQPQHF TGTGCCAGTTCCCGGGACACCAATCAGCCCCAGCATTTT
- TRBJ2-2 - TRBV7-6 CASSSLSGTGELFF TGTGCCAGCAGCTCCCTTTCGGGGACCGGGGAGCTGTTTTTT
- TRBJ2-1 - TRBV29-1 CSVEVAGRSYNEQFF TGCAGCGTTGAAGTTGCGGGGCGATCCTACAATGAGCAGTTCTTC
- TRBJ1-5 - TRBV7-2 CASSQWGQQPQHF TGTGCCAGCAGCCAGTGGGGGCAGCAGCCCCAGCATTTT
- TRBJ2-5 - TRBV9 CASSGEPTTQETQYF TGTGCCAGCAGCGGGGAGCCGACTACCCAAGAGACCCAGTACTTC
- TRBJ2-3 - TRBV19 CASSIVLAVPDTQYF TGTGCCAGTAGTATCGTTCTAGCAGTTCCAGATACGCAGTATTTT
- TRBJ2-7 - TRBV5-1 CASSLVGDGFYEQYF TGCGCCAGCAGCTTGGTGGGGGATGGGTTCTACGAGCAGTACTTC
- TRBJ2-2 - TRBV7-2 CASSLALGNGFVNTGELFF TGTGCCAGCAGCTTAGCGCTCGGGAACGGGTTCGTGAACACCGGGGAGCTGTTTTTT
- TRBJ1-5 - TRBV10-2 CASSEEAGQHQPQHF TGCGCCAGCAGTGAAGAGGCAGGGCAACATCAGCCCCAGCATTTT
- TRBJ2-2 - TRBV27 CASSLQGNTGELFF TGTGCCAGCAGTCTCCAGGGGAACACCGGGGAGCTGTTTTTT
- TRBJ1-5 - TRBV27 CASSQTWGGSNQPQHF TGTGCCAGCAGTCAGACCTGGGGGGGCTCCAATCAGCCCCAGCATTTT
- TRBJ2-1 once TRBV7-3 CASSLSGSGNEQFF TGTGCCAGCAGCCTATCCGGGAGCGGCAATGAGCAGTTCTTC
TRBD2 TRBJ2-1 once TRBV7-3 CASSPGLAEGNEQFF TGTGCCAGCAGCCCGGGACTAGCGGAAGGAAATGAGCAGTTCTTC
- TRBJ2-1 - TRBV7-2 CASSLQVYNEQFF TGTGCCAGCAGCTTACAGGTTTACAATGAGCAGTTCTTC
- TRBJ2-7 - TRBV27 CASLDPAGEQYF TGTGCCAGCCTCGACCCCGCGGGCGAGCAGTACTTC
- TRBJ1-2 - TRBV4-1 CASSQGGTAGYTF TGCGCCAGCAGCCAAGGGGGTACGGCTGGCTACACCTTC
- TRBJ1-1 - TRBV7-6 CASSLGTATNTEAFF TGTGCCAGCAGCTTAGGGACGGCCACTAACACTGAAGCTTTCTTT
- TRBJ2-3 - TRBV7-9 CASRPSLGLPSRDTQYF TGTGCCAGCAGGCCCTCCCTGGGTCTACCCTCAAGAGATACGCAGTATTTT
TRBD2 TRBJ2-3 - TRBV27 CASFRERERSDTQYF TGTGCCAGCTTCAGAGAGCGGGAGAGATCAGATACGCAGTATTTT
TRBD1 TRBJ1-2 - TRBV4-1 CASSILQGSDGYTF TGCGCCAGCAGCATCCTACAGGGGTCTGACGGCTACACCTTC
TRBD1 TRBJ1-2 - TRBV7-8 CASSLQGNYGYTF TGTGCCAGCAGCCTACAGGGGAACTATGGCTACACCTTC
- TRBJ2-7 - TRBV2 CASSGGAVAHEQYF TGTGCCAGCAGTGGGGGGGCAGTTGCTCACGAGCAGTACTTC
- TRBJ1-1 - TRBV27 CASSRATSTEAFF TGTGCCAGCAGTAGGGCAACGTCCACTGAAGCTTTCTTT
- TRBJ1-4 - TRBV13 CASSTRPATNEKLFF TGTGCCAGCAGCACTCGACCTGCAACTAATGAAAAACTGTTTTTT
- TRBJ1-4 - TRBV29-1 CSVVSDEGATNEKLFF TGCAGCGTTGTGTCTGATGAGGGGGCAACTAATGAAAAACTGTTTTTT
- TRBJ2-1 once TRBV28 CASSPHRVGNYNEQFF TGTGCCAGCAGTCCCCATCGCGTGGGGAATTACAATGAGCAGTTCTTC
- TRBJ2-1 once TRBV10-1 CASSESIGSSYNEQFF TGCGCCAGCAGTGAGTCGATCGGTAGCTCCTACAATGAGCAGTTCTTC
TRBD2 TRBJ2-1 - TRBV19 CASMVRAGGPLDEQFF TGTGCCAGTATGGTCCGGGCGGGAGGGCCTCTGGATGAGCAGTTCTTC
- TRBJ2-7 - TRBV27 CASSPLVAYEQYF TGTGCCAGCAGCCCCCTGGTCGCCTACGAGCAGTACTTC
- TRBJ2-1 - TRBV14 CASSQIGQGSYNEQFF TGTGCCAGCAGCCAGATCGGGCAGGGGTCCTACAATGAGCAGTTCTTC
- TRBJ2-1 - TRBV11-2 CASSPLTDPNEQFF TGTGCCAGCAGCCCCCTGACAGATCCGAATGAGCAGTTCTTC